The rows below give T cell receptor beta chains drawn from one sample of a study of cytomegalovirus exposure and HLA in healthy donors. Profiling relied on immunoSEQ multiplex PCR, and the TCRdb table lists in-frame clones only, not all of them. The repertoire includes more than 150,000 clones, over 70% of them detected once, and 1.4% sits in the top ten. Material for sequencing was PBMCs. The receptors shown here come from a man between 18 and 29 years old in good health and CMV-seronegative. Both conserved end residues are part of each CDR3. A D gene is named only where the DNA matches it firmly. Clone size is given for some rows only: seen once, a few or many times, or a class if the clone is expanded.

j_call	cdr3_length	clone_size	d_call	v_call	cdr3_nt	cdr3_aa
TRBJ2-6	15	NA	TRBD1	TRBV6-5	TGTGCCAGCAGTGTTTACAGGGGGCTGGCCAACGTCCTGACTTTC	CASSVYRGLANVLTF
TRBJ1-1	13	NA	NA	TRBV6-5	TGTGCCAGCCTAGAACAGGGTTCGACTGAAGCTTTCTTT	CASLEQGSTEAFF
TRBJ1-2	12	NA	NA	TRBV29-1	TGCAGCGCACAATCGGGGTCCTATGGCTACACCTTC	CSAQSGSYGYTF
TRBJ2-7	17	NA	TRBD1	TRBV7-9	TGTGCCAGCAGCCAATCGAACTCGGGACAGGGGAAGTACGAGCAGTACTTC	CASSQSNSGQGKYEQYF
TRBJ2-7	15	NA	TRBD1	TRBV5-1	TGCGCCAGCAGCCTAGGGACAGGTCCGTCCTACGAGCAGTACTTC	CASSLGTGPSYEQYF
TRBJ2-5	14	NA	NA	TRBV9	TGTGCCAGCAGCGAGGCGGCAAATCGAGAGACCCAGTACTTC	CASSEAANRETQYF
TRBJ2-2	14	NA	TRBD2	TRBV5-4	TGTGCCAGCAGCTTGAGGCGGGGGACCGGGGAGCTGTTTTTT	CASSLRRGTGELFF
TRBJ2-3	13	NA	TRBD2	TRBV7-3	TGTGCCAGCAGCCCTAGCGGGAGCGATACGCAGTATTTT	CASSPSGSDTQYF
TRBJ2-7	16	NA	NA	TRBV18	TGTGCCAGCTCACCGAACCAGGGGAAAGCGACCTACGAGCAGTACTTC	CASSPNQGKATYEQYF
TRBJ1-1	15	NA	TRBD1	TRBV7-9	TGTTCCAGCAGTTCAGGGGGTCCAGGGACGAATGAAGCTTTCTTT	CSSSSGGPGTNEAFF
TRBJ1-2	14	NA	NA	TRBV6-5	TGTGCCAGCAGGCCATCCTCTAGTAACTATGGCTACACCTTC	CASRPSSSNYGYTF
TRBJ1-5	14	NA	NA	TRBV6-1	TGTGCCAGCAGTGAAAATAGAGGCAATCAGCCCCAGCATTTT	CASSENRGNQPQHF
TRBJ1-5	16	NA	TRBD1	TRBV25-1	TGTGCCAGCAGTGGGGCAGGGGGACCTAGCAATCAGCCCCAGCATTTT	CASSGAGGPSNQPQHF
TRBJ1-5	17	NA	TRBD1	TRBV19	TGTGCCAGTAGTTCTAGCCTACAGGGGGCCATCAATCAGCCCCAGCATTTT	CASSSSLQGAINQPQHF
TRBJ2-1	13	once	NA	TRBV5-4	TGTGCCAGCAGCTTGTACCAGTACCATGAGCAGTTCTTC	CASSLYQYHEQFF
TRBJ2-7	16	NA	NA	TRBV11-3	TGTGCCAGCAGCTCGACCTGGGGGCAGACCATCTACGAGCAGTACTTC	CASSSTWGQTIYEQYF
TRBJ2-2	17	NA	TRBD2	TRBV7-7	TGTGCTAGCAGCCAAGCACTAGCGGGAGGTCGGGGGGGGGAGCTGTTTTTT	CASSQALAGGRGGELFF
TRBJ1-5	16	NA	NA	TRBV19	TGTGCCAGTAGTATGTATGGGGCAGGGCGAAATCAGCCCCAGCATTTT	CASSMYGAGRNQPQHF
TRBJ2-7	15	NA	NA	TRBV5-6	TGTGCCAGCAGTAACTGGGGCCCCCCCGGGGGCGAGCAGTACTTC	CASSNWGPPGGEQYF
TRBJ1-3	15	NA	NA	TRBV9	TGTGCCAGCAGCGTAGGGCCAGGGCCCGGAAACACCATATATTTT	CASSVGPGPGNTIYF
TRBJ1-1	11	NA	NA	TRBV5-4	TGTGCCAGCAAAGGGGATGCTGAAGCTTTCTTT	CASKGDAEAFF
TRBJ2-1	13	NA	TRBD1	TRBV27	TGTGCCAGCAGCCCAGACAGGGGCTATGAGCAGTTCTTC	CASSPDRGYEQFF
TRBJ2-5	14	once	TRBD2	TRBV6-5	TGTGCCAGCAGGGGACTAGCGGCGCAAGAGACCCAGTACTTC	CASRGLAAQETQYF
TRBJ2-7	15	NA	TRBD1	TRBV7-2	TGTGCCAGCAGCAAGATACAGGGGGCAAATCACGAGCAGTACTTC	CASSKIQGANHEQYF
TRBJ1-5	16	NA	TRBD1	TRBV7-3	TGTGCCAGCAGCTTAATGGGACAGGGTGGCAATCAGCCCCAGCATTTT	CASSLMGQGGNQPQHF
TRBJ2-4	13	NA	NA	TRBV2	TGTGCCAGCAGTCCCCACGGCAAAAACATTCAGTACTTC	CASSPHGKNIQYF
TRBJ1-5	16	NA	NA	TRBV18	TGTGCCAGCTCAGGGGGGTTCGGGGATAGCAATCAGCCCCAGCATTTT	CASSGGFGDSNQPQHF
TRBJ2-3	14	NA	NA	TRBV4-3	TGCGCCAGCAGCCAGATTACTAGCACAGATACGCAGTATTTT	CASSQITSTDTQYF
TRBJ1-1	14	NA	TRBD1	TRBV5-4	TGTGCCAGCAGCTTGGAGGGACAGGTGTTTGAAGCTTTCTTT	CASSLEGQVFEAFF
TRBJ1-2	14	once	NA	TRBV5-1	TGCGCCAGCAGCTTGGACGAGAGATCGGGGGGCTACACCTTC	CASSLDERSGGYTF
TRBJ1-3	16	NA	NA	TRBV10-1	TGCGCCAGCAGTTCTACGGGACACGGCTCTGGAAACACCATATATTTT	CASSSTGHGSGNTIYF
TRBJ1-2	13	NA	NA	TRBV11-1	TGTGCCAGCAGCTTAGCGTACAGCTGTGGCTACACCTTC	CASSLAYSCGYTF
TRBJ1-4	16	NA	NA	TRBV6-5	TGTGCCAGCAGTTACTCTATGGAGGGGCGCCGGGAAAAACTGTTTTTT	CASSYSMEGRREKLFF
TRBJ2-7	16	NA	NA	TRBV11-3	TGTGCCAGCAGCTTTAGGCAGGGAGGACCCCAGGGCGAGCAGTACTTC	CASSFRQGGPQGEQYF
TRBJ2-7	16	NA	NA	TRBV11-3	TGTGCCAGCAGCTCGGGGAGGGGGACGATAGCCTACGAGCAGTACTTC	CASSSGRGTIAYEQYF
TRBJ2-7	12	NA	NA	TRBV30	TGTGCCTGGAGTGGGGACTTCTACGAGCAGTACTTC	CAWSGDFYEQYF
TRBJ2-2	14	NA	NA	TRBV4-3	TGCGCCAGCAGCCTCTTACTAGGTTCCGGGGAGCTGTTTTTT	CASSLLLGSGELFF
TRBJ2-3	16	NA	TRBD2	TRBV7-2	TGTGCCAGCAGCTTAAGTCGGCGGGGGGGCCGGGATACGCAGTATTTT	CASSLSRRGGRDTQYF
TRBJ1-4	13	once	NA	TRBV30	TGTGCCTGGAGTGTAAACAGGAATGAAAAACTGTTTTTT	CAWSVNRNEKLFF
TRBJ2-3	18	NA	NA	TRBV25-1	TGTGCCAGCAGTGACCCCCTTGGCGGTCCTTACGGGGCAGATACGCAGTATTTT	CASSDPLGGPYGADTQYF
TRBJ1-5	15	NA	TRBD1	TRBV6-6	TGTGCCAGCAGTTTGACAGGGGAAAACAATCAGCCCCAGCATTTT	CASSLTGENNQPQHF
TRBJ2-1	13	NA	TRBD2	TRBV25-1	TGTGCCAGCAGACTAGCGGGAGGAAATGAGCAGTTCTTC	CASRLAGGNEQFF
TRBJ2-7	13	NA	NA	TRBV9	TGTGCCAGCAGCGTAAAGGGAGGCGGCGAGCAGTACTTC	CASSVKGGGEQYF
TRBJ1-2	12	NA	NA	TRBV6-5	TGTGCCAGCAGCCACCTTCGGCGGGGCTACACCTTC	CASSHLRRGYTF
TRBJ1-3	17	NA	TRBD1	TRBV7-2	TGTGCCAGCAGCTTCCCATCGACAGGGGGAAGTGGAAACACCATATATTTT	CASSFPSTGGSGNTIYF
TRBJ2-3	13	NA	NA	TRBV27	TGTGCCAGCACCAGAAAAGGACTAAATACGCAGTATTTT	CASTRKGLNTQYF
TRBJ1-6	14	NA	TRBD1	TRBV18	TGTGCCAGCTCACTCAACAGGGGGGAGGGAACCCTCCACTTT	CASSLNRGEGTLHF
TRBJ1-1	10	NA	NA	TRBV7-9	TGTGCCAGCAGAGGGGCAGAAGCTTTCTTT	CASRGAEAFF
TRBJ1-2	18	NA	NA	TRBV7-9	TGTGCCAGCAGCCTCGACAGCTTAACTACCGCCTCAAACTATGGCTACACCTTC	CASSLDSLTTASNYGYTF
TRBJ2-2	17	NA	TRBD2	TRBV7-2	TGTGCCAGCAGCTGGGTAGCGGGGGGTCCGAACACCGGGGAGCTGTTTTTT	CASSWVAGGPNTGELFF
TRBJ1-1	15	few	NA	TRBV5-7	TGTGCCAGCAGCCCCGGTTACGGGGTGAACACTGAAGCTTTCTTT	CASSPGYGVNTEAFF
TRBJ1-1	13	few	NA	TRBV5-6	TGTGCCAGCAGCTTGGCCCGGCGGAGGGGAGCTTTCTTT	CASSLARRRGAFF
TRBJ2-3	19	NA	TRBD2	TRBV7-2	TGTGCCAGCAGCCTCCAACCGCAGAGACTAGCGGGGAGCACAGATACGCAGTATTTT	CASSLQPQRLAGSTDTQYF
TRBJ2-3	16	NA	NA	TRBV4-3	TGCGCCAGCAGCCAAGATGAACGGGGTTGGGCGGATACGCAGTATTTT	CASSQDERGWADTQYF
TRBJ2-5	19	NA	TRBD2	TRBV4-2	TGTGCCAGCAGCCAAGGAGGGACTAGCGGGGGGGCCGGGACGGAGACCCAGTACTTC	CASSQGGTSGGAGTETQYF